This passage covers 26 T cell receptor beta chains from one sample sequenced in a study of CD8+ T cells in alopecia areata. RNA, once extracted, was reverse transcribed into cDNA for use as the sequencing template. TCRdb keeps only in-frame clones here, not all; method: immunoSEQ multiplex PCR. The sample contains about 82,000 clones, 51% of which appear only once. Input material: NKG2D-high CD8+ T cells sorted from blood. These receptors were taken from a human donor with alopecia areata.

This rearrangement joins TRBV5-1 to TRBJ2-5; the D gene could be TRBD1 or TRBD2 (6 bases each). Trimming removed 4 bases from V and 2 bases from J, with 18 bases in between. CDR1 is SGHRS and CDR2 is YFSETQ in the germline V gene. This CDR3 is 16 amino acids long. CDR3 in amino acids: CASSLSTGALQETQYF. The CDR3 coding sequence is TGCGCCAGCAGCCTCTCGACGGGGGCACTACAAGAGACCCAGTACTTC.

The chain has TRBV7-9 and TRBJ2-7, with D unresolved. Germline V gene lookup returns CDR1 SEHNR and CDR2 FQNEAQ (reference sequence). CDR3 length: 13 residues. The germline V and J ends were trimmed by 5 bases and 2 bases, with 10 bases remaining between them. The CDR3 DNA is TGTGCCAGCAGCACCCCTTGGGCCTACGAGCAGTACTTC. Translation: CASSTPWAYEQYF.

This clone was picked up a small number of times. The chain has TRBV29-1 and TRBJ2-1; TRBD1 or TRBD2 may be the D gene (7 bases each). Germline CDR1 and CDR2: SQVTM and ANQGSEA. The germline V and J ends were trimmed by 4 bases and 10 bases, with 26 bases remaining between them. The CDR3 runs 16 residues. CDR3 loop: CSVGTGRLAAALEQFF. The CDR3 region has the DNA TGCAGCGTTGGGACAGGAAGGCTAGCGGCCGCTCTGGAGCAGTTCTTC.

The rearrangement links TRBV30 to TRBJ2-5; possibly TRBD2 for D (6 bases). CDR3 size: 15 residues. Germline assignment: CDR1 GTSNPN and CDR2 SVGIG (reference sequence). V dropped 4 bases and J dropped 0 bases, with 15 bases sitting between them. CDR3 in DNA: TGTGCCTGGAACGCGGGACTTTCGTACCAAGAGACCCAGTACTTC. Translating it yields CAWNAGLSYQETQYF.

The rearrangement links TRBV29-1 to TRBJ2-3; D remains ambiguous. CDR3 length equals 10 residues. Trimming took off 3 bases at V and 5 bases at J, with 3 bases between the two ends. CDR1 and CDR2 (germline): SQVTM, ANQGSEA. The CDR3 nucleotides are TGCAGCGTTGATCGAGATACGCAGTATTTT. Amino acid sequence: CSVDRDTQYF.

The genes are TRBV25-1 and TRBJ1-2, with D possibly being TRBD1 (6 bases). The CDR3 is made up of 12 amino acids. V was pared by 7 bases and J by 8 bases, with 14 bases between. The germline gives CDR1 MGHDK, CDR2 SYGVNS. This chain's CDR3 is CASTDGGPGYTF. CDR3 nucleotide sequence: TGTGCCAGCACCGACGGGGGGCCGGGCTACACCTTC.

This clone was picked up one time. This sample includes further DNA sequences coding for the same CDR3. The chain recombines TRBV4-1 with TRBJ1-5, with D unresolved. CDR1 is MGHRA, CDR2 YSYEKL, per germline. V was shortened by 3 bases and J by 1 base, with 4 bases between the two germline ends. The CDR3 totals 13 residues. In DNA, the CDR3 is TGCGCCAGCAGCCAGGGGAGCAATCAGCCCCAGCATTTT. Its translation is CASSQGSNQPQHF.

The rearrangement links TRBV29-1 to TRBJ1-1; TRBD1 agrees at 7 bases. The CDR3 has 14 residues. The junction had 4 bases not matched to a gene; V was cut back by 3 bases and J by 0 bases. The V gene's germline CDR1 is SQVTM and CDR2 ANQGSEA. The CDR3 protein is CSVESGQMNTEAFF. The CDR3 DNA reads TGCAGCGTTGAGTCGGGACAGATGAACACTGAAGCTTTCTTT.

V usage is TRBV29-1 and J usage is TRBJ1-2, with D possibly being TRBD1 (5 bases). This CDR3 contains 11 residues. CDR1 and CDR2 (germline): SQVTM, ANQGSEA. Trimming left V 4 bases short and J 8 bases short, with 11 bases between. CDR3 bases: TGCAGCGTTGCGTTCAGGGTCGGCTACACCTTC. It yields the protein CSVAFRVGYTF.

This chain uses TRBV28 with TRBJ2-3, with 10 nucleotides matching TRBD1. CDR1 MDHEN and CDR2 SYDVKM come from the germline V gene. Germline trimming cut 5 bases from V and 1 base from J; bases unmatched to any gene: 3. The CDR3 is 15 residues long. The CDR3 loop is CASSPGQGRTDTQYF. The CDR3 coding sequence is TGTGCCAGCAGTCCGGGACAGGGGCGCACAGATACGCAGTATTTT.

The chain links TRBV29-1 to TRBJ2-5; D gene unclear. The length of the CDR3 is 12 residues. Trimming shortened V by 8 bases and J by 5 bases, and 15 bases separated the two germline ends. Germline-derived CDR1 and CDR2 are SQVTM and ANQGSEA. CDR3 sequence (DNA): TGCAGCTTTCTAGATCTCCGTGAGACCCAGTACTTC. Translation gives CSFLDLRETQYF.

The chain employs TRBV6-5 and TRBJ2-1; D is unclear. The CDR3 sequence is 15 residues long. Between the trimmed V and J ends, which lost 6 bases and 0 bases, there was a span of 12 bases. Germline V gives CDR1 MNHEY, CDR2 SVGAGI. This CDR3 is CASSLKDLSYNEQFF. CDR3 nucleotide sequence: TGTGCCAGCAGCCTAAAGGACCTCTCCTACAATGAGCAGTTCTTC.

The genes are TRBV29-1 and TRBJ2-7; 7 positions match TRBD1. CDR1 is SQVTM and CDR2 is ANQGSEA in the germline V gene. The CDR3 runs to 13 residues. Trimming cost V 3 bases and J 6 bases; bases outside gene matches: 8. The CDR3 protein is CSVDRDRGGEQYF. The CDR3, as DNA: TGCAGCGTTGACCGGGACAGAGGGGGCGAGCAGTACTTC.

The rearrangement joins TRBV21-1 to TRBJ1-2; the D segment call TRBD1 is taken from the table without a DNA check. TRBV21-1 is recorded as a pseudogene. CDR3 length equals 16 residues. The DNA for the CDR3 is TGTGCCAGCAGCACCGGGACAGGGATCAGTGACTATGGCTACACCTTC. Translating gives CASSTGTGISDYGYTF.

The chain employs TRBV2 and TRBJ2-3; D might be TRBD1 (5 bases). V dropped 7 bases and J dropped 6 bases, with 14 bases sitting between them. The length of the CDR3 is 13 residues. The germline V gene has CDR1 SNHLY and CDR2 FYNNEI. CDR3: CASTTTVEDTQYF. The CDR3 bases are TGTGCCAGCACTACGACAGTGGAGGATACGCAGTATTTT.

This clone appeared a few times. DNA for the CDR3: TGCAGCGTTTTGGCTGCAGGGACCGGGGGAGAGACCCAGTACTTC. It yields the protein CSVLAAGTGGETQYF. The genes are TRBV29-1 and TRBJ2-5; weak D call: TRBD2 (6 bases). CDR3 size: 15 residues. Between the trimmed V and J ends, which lost 5 bases and 4 bases, there was a span of 20 bases. CDR1 is SQVTM and CDR2 is ANQGSEA in the germline V gene.

The table lists this clone with a few counts. V usage is TRBV28 and J usage is TRBJ2-4; D perhaps matches TRBD1 (5 bases). The V gene lost 6 bases and the J gene lost 0 bases, with 12 bases spanning the gap. CDR3 size: 15 residues. Germline V gene data show CDR1 as MDHEN and CDR2 as SYDVKM. The CDR3 is CASRPTELAKNIQYF. CDR3 bases: TGTGCCAGCAGACCGACAGAACTAGCCAAAAACATTCAGTACTTC.

This clone was detected a few times. The chain combines TRBV7-9 with TRBJ2-1; the D gene is possibly TRBD1 (6 bases). The CDR3 runs to 14 residues. Trimming pared 2 bases from V and 9 bases from J, leaving 14 bases between. Looked up from germline, CDR1 is SEHNR and CDR2 is FQNEAQ (reference sequence). CDR3 DNA: TGTGCCAGCAGCTTATCGGCCAACAGGGCTGAGCAGTTCTTC. The encoded protein is CASSLSANRAEQFF.

This clone was observed a few times. This rearrangement joins TRBV5-6 to TRBJ1-1; maybe TRBD1 (5 bases). The CDR3 runs to 14 residues. Trimming stripped 4 bases from V and 3 bases from J, with 13 bases between. Germline-derived CDR1 and CDR2 are SGHDT and YYEEEE. CDR3 protein: CASSPGLGDTEAFF. The CDR3 DNA is TGTGCCAGCAGCCCGGGACTAGGCGACACTGAAGCTTTCTTT.

The chain is built from TRBV29-1 and TRBJ2-1; D is ambiguous. The CDR3 consists of 15 residues. Germline V gene sequence: CDR1 SQVTM, CDR2 ANQGSEA. V lost 3 bases and J lost 9, with 21 bases in between. The CDR3 region is CSVEGIFLPLAEQFF. CDR3 sequence (DNA): TGCAGCGTTGAGGGGATTTTTCTCCCCCTTGCTGAGCAGTTCTTC.

As to this clone: The junction departs from the called germline gene at one end, perhaps through a read error. The rearrangement joins TRBV29-1 to TRBJ1-2; no reliable D call. The CDR3 covers 12 residues. Per germline, CDR1 SQVTM and CDR2 ANQGSEA. This CDR3 is CSAEEANYGYTF. CDR3 nucleotide sequence: TGCAGCGCTGAAGAAGCTAACTATGGCTACACCTTC. The entire variable domain, with the rest obtained from reference TRBV29-1 and TRBJ1-2, is as follows: SAVISQKPSRDICQRGTSLTIQCQVDSQVTMMFWYRQQPGQSLTLIATANQGSEATYESGFVIDKFPISRPNLTFSTLTVSNMSPEDSSIYLCSAEEANYGYTFGSGTRLTVV.

The chain combines TRBV30 with TRBJ1-2, with D possibly being TRBD1 (5 bases). V was pared by 5 bases and J by 10 bases, with 14 bases between. In germline, CDR1 is GTSNPN, CDR2 SVGIG (reference sequence). The CDR3 loop spans 11 amino acids. The CDR3 sequence: CAWGVPGFYTF. CDR3 nucleotide sequence: TGTGCCTGGGGCGTGCCAGGGTTCTACACCTTC. Variable domain in full (rest from reference TRBV30 and TRBJ1-2): SQTIHQWPATLVQPVGSPLSLECTVEGTSNPNLYWYRQAAGRGLQLLFYSVGIGQISSEVPQNLSASRPQDRQFILSSKKLLLSDSGFYLCAWGVPGFYTFGSGTRLTVV.

The V call is TRBV4-1, the J call TRBJ2-5, with TRBD2 matching 7 bases. The germline CDR1 and CDR2 sequences are MGHRA and YSYEKL. The CDR3 length is 14 residues. V lost 1 base and J lost 5; bases outside the gene matches: 4. CDR3: CASSQVTSEETQYF. In nucleotides, the CDR3 is TGCGCCAGCAGCCAAGTTACTAGCGAGGAGACCCAGTACTTC.

This clone was found once. The rearrangement uses TRBV4-1 and TRBJ2-3, with unresolved D. The germline V gene encodes CDR1 MGHRA and CDR2 YSYEKL. V lost 4 bases to trimming and J lost 0 bases, with 8 bases between them. This CDR3 has 14 residues. CDR3 loop: CASSPLGSTDTQYF. CDR3 nucleotide sequence: TGCGCCAGCAGCCCGTTGGGTAGCACAGATACGCAGTATTTT.

This clone showed up just a few times. The chain carries TRBV6-5 and TRBJ2-1; D call uncertain. In germline, CDR1 is MNHEY, CDR2 SVGAGI. V was cut by 6 bases and J by 9 bases, with 15 bases left in between. This CDR3 has 13 amino acids. CDR3 amino acids: CASSPLAAGEQFF. The CDR3 region has the DNA TGTGCCAGCAGCCCCTTGGCCGCCGGTGAGCAGTTCTTC.

The gene calls are TRBV27 and TRBJ2-2; TRBD1 is a possible D gene (5 bases). The CDR3 is 14 residues long. Germline V gene lookup returns CDR1 MNHEY and CDR2 SMNVEV (reference sequence). V lost 4 bases and J 1 base, leaving 7 bases between the germline ends. CDR3 bases: TGTGCCAGCAGTTACGGACAGAACACCGGGGAGCTGTTTTTT. It encodes CASSYGQNTGELFF.